This entry concerns a single T cell receptor beta chain. This clonotype is medium-sized (0.01 to 0.1%), judged from its frequency; no count is recorded. This clone's antigen is unknown. Sequenced donors were patients with carbamazepine-induced Stevens-Johnson syndrome or toxic epidermal necrolysis (CBZ-SJS/TEN). Next-generation sequencing was used to profile the T cell receptor repertoires of patients with drug-induced severe cutaneous adverse reactions in a search for drug-specific clonotypes. The RNA source was either peripheral blood mononuclear cells or blister cells from skin lesions. The data stem from a study of T cells in severe cutaneous drug reactions (dated by TCRdb to between 2018 and 2021). General notes on the study: Recruitment took place between about 2010 and 2019, drawing patients from Taiwan, Thailand and a European registry network. Enrollment was limited to patients whose SJS/TEN or DRESS diagnosis was probable or definite according to RegiSCAR criteria. The Naranjo algorithm and the ALDEN drug causality algorithm were used to assign the culprit drug. Patients in either the acute or the recovery stage provided biological samples, such as blister fluids/cells and PBMC. Single-cell sequencing, quantitative PCR validation, functional assays and transgenic mouse experiments were combined with bulk TCR sequencing. Libraries used iRepertoire multiplex PCR; authors cited a comparison showing similar capture of abundant clonotypes across iRepertoire and 5' RACE methods with or without UMI. Beyond this particular receptor, the publication reports: TRBV12-4 usage was strongly increased in CBZ-SJS/TEN patients, averaging roughly 35% in blister cells and 5% to 6% in PBMC. The authors noted that whether the public TCR generalizes to SJS/TEN caused by other drugs still needs further study. Although undetectable or scarce in tolerant-control and healthy-donor PBMC, a public TCRbeta CDR3 was found in all seven CBZ-SJS/TEN blister samples, at a mean of approximately 14%.

From the cysteine up to the phenylalanine, the CDR3 has a length of 14 residues. The DNA is not on file. For both bulk and single-cell sequencing, libraries were prepared with the iRepertoire multiplex PCR system using TCR subtype-specific primers. Bulk TCR beta libraries were generated by multiplex PCR with primers targeting V, D and J gene regions. Approximately 85-500 ng of RNA per sample was used as input for bulk TCR library preparation. An Illumina MiSeq was used to sequence the bulk TCR beta amplicons. The published analysis was carried out like this. Sample misassignments and low-quality sequencing reads were removed through quality control steps. CDR3 was defined as the amino acids lying between the Y[YFLI]C motif of the V-gene and the [FW]GXGT motif of the J-segment. TRBV and TRBJ gene assignments and CDR3 clonotypes followed the IMGT database. TRBV expression in each sample was normalized to the mean of the same gene in PBMC from under 50 healthy donors. Following reprocessing of the reads by TCRdb, the data hold one row per CDR3 protein sequence and no DNA is available. The V and J calls shown here were made by TCRdb, not taken from the authors' results. The table held for this sample gives 1,100 to 1,500 distinct CDR3 sequences. The leading ten clones occupy approximately 51% of the sample.

The source is a human donor with a severe cutaneous adverse drug reaction. Sequenced: cells from a skin blister. The cell subset or site label here, explained by the study, means: unsorted cells from skin lesion blisters. The rearrangement joined TRBV12-3 or TRBV12-4 to TRBJ1-4. The CDR3: CASSLWDSNEKLFF.